These 20 T cell receptor beta chains share one sample of origin, sequenced in a study of T cell responses to AZD1222 COVID-19 vaccine. Measured with immunoSEQ multiplex PCR; TCRdb has only the in-frame clones, and not every one. The sample holds roughly 140,000 clones, roughly 92% seen once. The sample here was peripheral blood, taken 28 days after the second AZD1222 dose. The receptors here all came from an adult who received the AZD1222 COVID-19 vaccine.

This clone was detected only once. The chain recombines TRBV5-6 with TRBJ1-5; D gene ambiguous. V shed 1 base and J shed 7 bases, with 21 bases lying between them. The germline gives CDR1 SGHDT, CDR2 YYEEEE. The CDR3 totals 17 residues. The CDR3 bases are TGTGCCAGCAGCTTGAATTGGGAATCCGGATTTGGGCAGCCCCAGCATTTT. Amino acid sequence: CASSLNWESGFGQPQHF.

This clone was seen a single time. The chain uses TRBV6-1 and TRBJ1-1; D gene unclear. CDR1 is MNHNS and CDR2 is SASEGT in the germline V gene. V gave up 0 bases and J gave up 1 base, with 9 bases separating them. This CDR3 spans 15 amino acids. The chain's CDR3 is CASSEARHPNTEAFF. The CDR3 DNA is TGTGCCAGCAGTGAAGCGCGACATCCGAACACTGAAGCTTTCTTT.

V usage is TRBV5-5 and J usage is TRBJ1-1, with TRBD1 as a possible D gene (6 bases). The CDR3 totals 14 residues. V lost 4 bases and J lost 7, with 17 bases in between. CDR1 and CDR2 (germline): SGHKS, YYEKEE (reference sequence). CDR3 sequence (DNA): TGTGCCAGCAGCCGACTACGGGACACCAATGAAGCTTTCTTT. It specifies CASSRLRDTNEAFF.

The rearrangement links TRBV21-1 to TRBJ2-7; TRBD1 is the table's D call and was not checked against the DNA. TRBV21-1 is a listed pseudogene. There are 15 residues in the CDR3. This chain's CDR3 is CASSNQEQVTYEQYV. The CDR3 DNA sequence: TGTGCCAGCAGCAATCAGGAACAGGTAACCTACGAGCAGTACGTC.

This clone has a single count. The V gene is TRBV19, the J gene TRBJ2-3; D unclear. This CDR3 region has 15 residues. CDR1 LNHDA and CDR2 SQIVND come from the germline V gene (reference sequence). Trimming left V 2 bases short and J 1 base short, with 10 bases between. CDR3 in DNA: TGTGCCAGTAGTATACCTGGGGTTGGCACAGATACGCAGTATTTT. This encodes CASSIPGVGTDTQYF. Complete variable domain (other parts from reference TRBV19 and TRBJ2-3): DGGITQSPKYLFRKEGQNVTLSCEQNLNHDAMYWYRQDPGQGLRLIYYSQIVNDFQKGDIAEGYSVSREKKESFPLTVTSAQKNPTAFYLCASSIPGVGTDTQYFGPGTRLTVL.

This clone occurred a few times. CDR3 sequence (DNA): TGTGCCAGCAGCTTAGAGGGGGGGCTTGGCGATGAGCAGTTCTTC. As protein: CASSLEGGLGDEQFF. V and J are TRBV7-2 and TRBJ2-1, with D possibly matching TRBD2 (7 bases). CDR1 and CDR2 (germline): SGHTA, FQGNSA. V was trimmed by 1 base and J by 8 bases, leaving 15 bases between them. The CDR3 is made up of 15 amino acids. Based on the CDR3 plus reference TRBV7-2 and TRBJ2-1, the full variable domain is GAGVSQSPSNKVTEKGKDVELRCDPISGHTALYWYRQSLGQGLEFLIYFQGNSAPDKSGLPSDRFSAERTGGSVSTLTIQRTQQEDSAVYLCASSLEGGLGDEQFFGPGTRLTVL.

The rearrangement links TRBV18 to TRBJ2-3, with D unresolved. The germline V gene has CDR1 KGHSH and CDR2 LQKENI. V was shortened by 10 bases and J by 9 bases, with 14 bases between the two germline ends. The CDR3 runs to 11 residues. DNA for the CDR3: TGTGCCACCAAGACTTCAGGCACGCAGTATTTT. Its protein product is CATKTSGTQYF.

V and J are TRBV5-5 and TRBJ1-5; no firm D call. This CDR3 is built from 15 residues. The V gene's germline CDR1 is SGHKS and CDR2 YYEKEE (reference sequence). V lost 2 bases and J 3 bases, leaving 12 bases between the germline ends. CDR3 in DNA: TGTGCCAGCAGCTTTGGGCAGGCAGACAATCAGCCCCAGCATTTT. Encoded protein: CASSFGQADNQPQHF.

The J gene is TRBJ1-2, the V gene TRBV4-1; the match to TRBD1 covers 11 bases. The CDR3 consists of 16 residues. Per the germline V gene, CDR1 is MGHRA and CDR2 is YSYEKL. V lost 2 bases to trimming and J lost 3 bases; unmatched junction nucleotides: 5. The CDR3 reads CASSQHGQGADYGYTF. For the CDR3, the DNA is TGCGCCAGCAGCCAACATGGACAGGGGGCCGACTATGGCTACACCTTC.

The V gene is TRBV20-1, the J gene TRBJ1-1, with unresolved D. V was trimmed by 8 bases and J by 0 bases, leaving 7 bases between them. The CDR3 consists of 11 residues. CDR1 DFQATT and CDR2 SNEGSKA come from the germline V gene (reference sequence). The CDR3 reads CSYKVNTEAFF. In DNA form, the CDR3 reads TGCAGTTATAAGGTGAACACTGAAGCTTTCTTT.

The V and J genes are TRBV10-2 and TRBJ2-1, with TRBD2 matching over 7 bases. Germline CDR1 is WSHSY and CDR2 is SAAADI. The CDR3 is 15 residues long. With V trimmed by 2 bases and J by 4 bases, 5 bases remained unmatched. This CDR3 is CASSELSGMYNEQFF. DNA for the CDR3: TGCGCCAGCAGTGAGCTGAGCGGGATGTACAATGAGCAGTTCTTC.

The chain joins TRBV28 to TRBJ1-1; D is ambiguous. The CDR3 consists of 19 residues. With 1 base removed from V and 3 bases from J, the gap between germline ends came to 24 bases. Germline V gives CDR1 MDHEN, CDR2 SYDVKM. CDR3 DNA: TGTGCCAGCAGTTTATCTGTTTTCGTTTTTGCGGGGTGGGACACTGAAGCTTTCTTT. It is translated as CASSLSVFVFAGWDTEAFF.

The table lists this clone with a count of one. J is TRBJ1-5 and V is TRBV28; D is undetermined. Germline lookup yields CDR1 MDHEN and CDR2 SYDVKM. This CDR3 contains 14 residues. Trimming removed 6 bases from V and 3 bases from J, with 12 bases in between. The CDR3 loop is CASSPVRYNQPQHF. CDR3 coding DNA: TGTGCCAGCAGCCCCGTCCGATACAATCAGCCCCAGCATTTT.

This clone was seen a handful of times. V and J are TRBV9 and TRBJ2-2; D call uncertain. The CDR3 has 14 amino acids. V lost 4 bases to trimming and J lost 4 bases, with 11 bases between them. CDR1 SGDLS and CDR2 YYNGEE come from the germline V gene. Written as DNA, the CDR3 is TGTGCCAGCAGCCCCCGGGCCTCCACCGGGGAGCTGTTTTTT. This codes for CASSPRASTGELFF. Complete variable domain (other parts from reference TRBV9 and TRBJ2-2): DSGVTQTPKHLITATGQRVTLRCSPRSGDLSVYWYQQSLDQGLQFLIQYYNGEERAKGNILERFSAQQFPDLHSELNLSSLELGDSALYFCASSPRASTGELFFGEGSRLTVL.

The chain employs TRBV4-2 and TRBJ1-2; 9 bases align to TRBD1. This CDR3 region has 14 residues. The V segment lost 1 base and the J segment 7 bases; nucleotides outside the gene matches: 4. Germline values: CDR1 LGHNA, CDR2 YNFKEQ. The CDR3 spells CASSQGGQGRGYTF. The CDR3 DNA reads TGTGCCAGCAGCCAAGGGGGACAGGGACGTGGCTACACCTTC.

This chain connects TRBV7-2 to TRBJ1-2; D not certain. Per germline, CDR1 SGHTA and CDR2 FQGNSA. The CDR3 contains 14 residues. The germline V and J ends were trimmed by 3 bases and 8 bases, with 16 bases remaining between them. The CDR3 spells CASSFEGGLRGYTF. The CDR3 nucleotides are TGTGCCAGCAGCTTTGAAGGAGGGCTAAGAGGCTACACCTTC.

The rearrangement joins TRBV21-1 to TRBJ1-3. TRBV21-1 is a listed pseudogene. This CDR3 comprises 12 residues. CDR3 sequence (DNA): TGTGCCAGCAGCAAAGGAGGAAACACCATATATTTT. Protein: CASSKGGNTIYF.

The chain is built from TRBV5-1 and TRBJ1-3; D gene uncertain. The CDR3 length is 16 residues. Trimming left V 0 bases short and J 0 bases short, with 10 bases between. Per the germline V gene, CDR1 is SGHRS and CDR2 is YFSETQ. The CDR3 here is CASSLARWTSGNTIYF. CDR3 sequence (DNA): TGCGCCAGCAGCTTGGCTCGGTGGACCTCTGGAAACACCATATATTTT.

This chain links TRBV6-5 with TRBJ2-7, with a weak D call TRBD1 (6 bases). V lost 5 bases, J lost 1 base, and 9 bases lay in between. This CDR3 has 13 residues. CDR1 MNHEY and CDR2 SVGAGI come from the germline V gene. For the CDR3, the DNA is TGTGCCAGCAGTCAGGGACATTCCTACGAGCAGTACTTC. As protein: CASSQGHSYEQYF.

V is TRBV9 and J is TRBJ1-2; TRBD1 aligns across 9 bases. Looked up from germline, CDR1 is SGDLS and CDR2 is YYNGEE. After removal of 6 bases from V and 7 bases from J, the junction contained 28 bases not matched to a gene. CDR3 length: 20 residues. The CDR3 bases are TGTGCCAGCACCACCAATCCGATTACAGGGGGCTGGACCTCGAGAGGTGGCTACACCTTC. Amino acid sequence: CASTTNPITGGWTSRGGYTF.